The next 21 T cell receptor beta chains were all read from a single sample in a study of memory CD4+ T cells and cytomegalovirus serostatus. The table came from immunoSEQ multiplex PCR; TCRdb's copy has only in-frame clones and leaves some out. The sample includes under 55,000 clones, more than 70% of them seen just once. The sort gate was single viable CD3+CD4+CD8-CD45RO+ cells for memory CD4+ T cells. The sequencing input was memory CD4+ T cells from blood. These receptors were taken from an adult in good health and CMV-seropositive.

The V and J genes are TRBV5-4 and TRBJ1-6; TRBD1 matches 9 bases. Per germline, CDR1 SGHNT and CDR2 YYREEE (reference sequence). The CDR3 sequence is 16 residues long. The V and J ends lost 4 bases and 10 bases, in that order; junction bases with no gene match: 12. The CDR3 coding sequence is TGTGCCAGCAGCCGACTCCACCGGGACAGGGAGTCACCCCTCCACTTT. Its translation: CASSRLHRDRESPLHF.

The chain employs TRBV7-2 and TRBJ2-1; no definite D call. The CDR3 has 12 residues. Germline CDR1 is SGHTA and CDR2 is FQGNSA. V was cut by 7 bases and J by 5 bases, with 9 bases left in between. This CDR3 reads CASTPDHNEQFF. Written as DNA, the CDR3 is TGTGCCAGCACCCCAGACCACAATGAGCAGTTCTTC.

V gene TRBV4-1 combines with J gene TRBJ2-7; 9 bases line up with TRBD2. Germline loops: CDR1 MGHRA, CDR2 YSYEKL. The V and J ends lost 0 bases and 2 bases, in that order; junction bases with no gene match: 8. This CDR3 is built from 17 residues. DNA of the CDR3: TGCGCCAGCAGCCAAGATCAAGGACTAGCGCAAACCTACGAGCAGTACTTC. Residues: CASSQDQGLAQTYEQYF.

The chain links TRBV29-1 to TRBJ2-5; D is undetermined. Germline lookup yields CDR1 SQVTM and CDR2 ANQGSEA. V dropped 4 bases and J dropped 4 bases, with 10 bases sitting between them. This CDR3 is built from 12 residues. In DNA, the CDR3 is TGCAGCGTTGCTAACCCGGGAGAGACCCAGTACTTC. Translating it yields CSVANPGETQYF.

This chain uses TRBV5-1 with TRBJ2-3; TRBD2 aligns across 9 bases. V gave up 5 bases and J gave up 6 bases; unmatched junction bases: 10. This CDR3 is 15 amino acids long. Germline-derived CDR1 and CDR2 are SGHRS and YFSETQ. The CDR3 protein is CASSKLAGSGDTQYF. The CDR3 DNA sequence: TGCGCCAGCAGTAAGCTAGCGGGATCTGGGGATACGCAGTATTTT.

V usage is TRBV27 and J usage is TRBJ2-7, with a weak D call TRBD1 (5 bases). Trimming pared 2 bases from V and 2 bases from J, leaving 10 bases between. The germline gives CDR1 MNHEY, CDR2 SMNVEV (reference sequence). The CDR3 spans 14 residues. Here the CDR3 reads CASSLHDRPYEQYF. The CDR3 DNA is TGTGCCAGCAGTTTACACGACAGACCCTACGAGCAGTACTTC.

This rearrangement joins TRBV2 to TRBJ1-4, with D perhaps TRBD1 (6 bases). The V end lost 3 bases, the J end lost 8 bases, and 13 bases lay between the germline ends. CDR3 length equals 14 residues. CDR1 and CDR2 from the germline V gene are SNHLY and FYNNEI. CDR3 protein: CASSDQGRGEKLFF. The CDR3 DNA reads as TGTGCCAGCAGTGATCAGGGGAGGGGAGAAAAACTGTTTTTT.

The gene calls are TRBV14 and TRBJ2-1, with D hard to call. The CDR3 totals 15 residues. Germline V CDR1 and CDR2: SGHDN, FVKESK. Trimming took 2 bases from V and 3 from J, leaving 11 bases between them. The CDR3: CASSQISLSYNEQFF. In DNA, the CDR3 is TGTGCCAGCAGCCAAATTAGTCTTAGCTACAATGAGCAGTTCTTC. Full variable domain (missing parts from reference TRBV14 and TRBJ2-1): EAGVTQFPSHSVIEKGQTVTLRCDPISGHDNLYWYRRVMGKEIKFLLHFVKESKQDESGMPNNRFLAERTGGTYSTLKVQPAELEDSGVYFCASSQISLSYNEQFFGPGTRLTVL.

The gene calls are TRBV28 and TRBJ1-5, with TRBD1 identical over 7 bases. The CDR3 spans 16 residues. Losses at the gene ends were 2 bases for V and 1 base for J; bases not matched to a gene: 5. Germline V gene sequence: CDR1 MDHEN, CDR2 SYDVKM. In DNA form, the CDR3 reads TGTGCCAGCAGTTTAAGTACAGGGGTCAGCAATCAGCCCCAGCATTTT. Encoded protein: CASSLSTGVSNQPQHF.

The chain carries TRBV1 and TRBJ2-4. TRBV1 is assigned pseudogene status. This CDR3 has 12 amino acids. In DNA, the CDR3 is TGCACCAGCAGCCCCAGTGGGAACATTCAGTACTTC. Translation gives CTSSPSGNIQYF.

J is TRBJ2-5 and V is TRBV6-5; possible D gene TRBD2, 5 bases. Trimming left V 3 bases short and J 5 bases short, with 13 bases between. The CDR3 is made up of 14 amino acids. Per germline, CDR1 MNHEY and CDR2 SVGAGI. The CDR3 DNA reads TGTGCCAGCAGTTATTCAACCGGGGTTGAGACCCAGTACTTC. It translates to CASSYSTGVETQYF.

This clone was recorded a few times. The gene calls are TRBV19 and TRBJ1-1; tentatively, D is TRBD1 (5 bases). V lost 6 bases, J lost 4 bases, and 18 bases lay in between. This CDR3 region has 15 residues. The germline CDR1 and CDR2 sequences are LNHDA and SQIVND (reference sequence). The CDR3 nucleotides read TGTGCCAGTAGAGACACACCTAATGGGGGCACTGAAGCTTTCTTT. Translation: CASRDTPNGGTEAFF.

The chain recombines TRBV11-3 with TRBJ2-2, with 8 bases that match TRBD1. The CDR3 has 15 residues. The junction had 4 bases not matched to a gene; V was cut back by 1 base and J by 6 bases. Germline loops: CDR1 SGHNT, CDR2 YENEEA. As DNA, the CDR3 is TGTGCCAGCAGCTTAGGGACAGGGCAGCCCGGGGAGCTGTTTTTT. The encoded protein is CASSLGTGQPGELFF.

This clone has a handful of counts. The chain joins TRBV5-1 to TRBJ2-7; 11 positions agree with TRBD2. Germline CDR1 is SGHRS and CDR2 is YFSETQ. The trim removed 5 bases at V and 3 bases at J, leaving 7 bases unmatched. This CDR3 spans 15 amino acids. As DNA, the CDR3 is TGCGCCAGCAGTCCCACTAGCGGGAGTATCTACGAGCAGTACTTC. This sequence encodes CASSPTSGSIYEQYF. The entire variable domain, with the rest obtained from reference TRBV5-1 and TRBJ2-7, is as follows: KAGVTQTPRYLIKTRGQQVTLSCSPISGHRSVSWYQQTPGQGLQFLFEYFSETQRNKGNFPGRFSGRQFSNSRSEMNVSTLELGDSALYLCASSPTSGSIYEQYFGPGTRLTVT.

The chain links TRBV19 to TRBJ1-2; perhaps TRBD1 as D (6 bases). V dropped 7 bases and J dropped 0 bases, with 15 bases sitting between them. Germline values: CDR1 LNHDA, CDR2 SQIVND (reference sequence). The CDR3 spans 15 residues. The CDR3 nucleotides are TGTGCCAGTAACGTGGACAGCACGCCTAACTATGGCTACACCTTC. Protein: CASNVDSTPNYGYTF.

This chain joins TRBV11-3 and TRBJ2-2; D ambiguous. The CDR3 consists of 13 residues. The germline gives CDR1 SGHNT, CDR2 YENEEA. V was clipped by 5 bases and J by 3 bases, with 7 bases between them. The DNA for the CDR3 is TGTGCCAGCAGCCCTCGCCACACCGGGGAGCTGTTTTTT. Amino acids: CASSPRHTGELFF.

The chain links TRBV5-6 to TRBJ1-2, with D possibly matching TRBD1 (5 bases). Germline lookup yields CDR1 SGHDT and CDR2 YYEEEE. Trimming took 4 bases from V and 4 from J, leaving 14 bases between them. This CDR3 is built from 14 residues. As DNA, the CDR3 is TGTGCCAGCAGCGGGGCCTTTTTTACCTATGGCTACACCTTC. It translates to CASSGAFFTYGYTF.

V usage is TRBV18 and J usage is TRBJ1-3, with D perhaps TRBD1 (6 bases). Per germline, CDR1 KGHSH and CDR2 LQKENI. V lost 3 bases to trimming and J lost 1 base, with 10 bases between them. The CDR3 runs 15 residues. CDR3 in amino acids: CASSPQTGSGNTIYF. CDR3 coding DNA: TGTGCCAGCTCACCCCAAACAGGGTCTGGAAACACCATATATTTT.

Only a few counts were recorded for this clone. The CDR3 sequence: CATSRDPDRVRTDTQYF. The CDR3 DNA follows: TGTGCCACCAGCAGAGATCCGGACAGGGTCCGCACAGATACGCAGTATTTT. The rearrangement uses TRBV15 and TRBJ2-3; TRBD1 aligns across 8 bases. CDR3 length: 17 amino acids. J was trimmed by 1 base and V by 0 bases; bases with no gene match: 6. The germline V gene encodes CDR1 LNHNV and CDR2 YYDKDF (reference sequence).

Comments on this clone: Other DNA sequences in the sample encode the same CDR3. The chain is built from TRBV10-3 and TRBJ1-3; D remains ambiguous. The CDR3 extends over 13 amino acids. V was pared by 0 bases and J by 4 bases, with 4 bases between. Per the germline V gene, CDR1 is ENHRY and CDR2 is SYGVKD. In nucleotides, the CDR3 is TGTGCCATCAGTGAGTCTGGGGGAAACACCATATATTTT. Protein product: CAISESGGNTIYF.

The chain joins TRBV30 to TRBJ2-1; 10 bases are a match to TRBD2. Germline V lookup: CDR1 GTSNPN, CDR2 SVGIG (reference sequence). V was clipped by 4 bases and J by 7 bases; unmatched bases: 10. The CDR3 is made up of 15 amino acids. The CDR3 sequence: CAWNLAGEGRNEQFF. The CDR3, as DNA: TGTGCCTGGAATCTAGCGGGAGAAGGTAGGAATGAGCAGTTCTTC. Full variable domain (outside the CDR3, taken from reference TRBV30 and TRBJ2-1): SQTIHQWPATLVQPVGSPLSLECTVEGTSNPNLYWYRQAAGRGLQLLFYSVGIGQISSEVPQNLSASRPQDRQFILSSKKLLLSDSGFYLCAWNLAGEGRNEQFFGPGTRLTVL.